Included here is one TCR beta chain sequence, with context. The antigen it binds to is not known. No much larger clone is present one base from it, and per-base qualities are unavailable. This record comes from a study of Graves' ophthalmopathy and Graves' hyperthyroidism (dated by TCRdb to 2016 to 2019). Notes on the research overall: Peripheral blood samples were taken at the time of initial diagnosis, before any treatment was given. To tell Graves' ophthalmopathy apart from Graves' hyperthyroidism, and to predict which patients would progress to ophthalmopathy, the study relied on TCR beta repertoire signatures. In total, some 130 blood samples were TCR-sequenced: some 40 ophthalmopathy, 80 or so hyperthyroidism and around 17 hyperthyroidism-to-ophthalmopathy patients. A discovery set of 100 patients (43 ophthalmopathy, 60 or so stable hyperthyroidism) was enrolled to explore V-J signatures distinguishing ophthalmopathy from hyperthyroidism. An independent validation cohort comprised 18 to 20 hyperthyroidism patients and about 16 patients who later progressed from hyperthyroidism to ophthalmopathy. In six hyperthyroidism patients, T-cell repertoires of thyroid tissue and blood were compared. Following sample collection, hyperthyroidism patients were given methimazole at a starting dose of 30 mg daily, and ophthalmopathy patients were given high-dose intravenous methylprednisolone. The 85 to 100 discovery patients were randomly split 7:3 into training and test sets. What the research found in general, with its limitations: Most expanded thyroid clonotypes with frequency above 0.001 were also detected in blood, suggesting blood repertoires may reflect the thyroid immune response. Sample size was not statistically predetermined, and group allocation was not concealed from the investigators. Ophthalmopathy was separated from stable hyperthyroidism by the 13-signature model with roughly 88% sensitivity and roughly 83% specificity in cross-validation and with 80%/75% in the test set. In validation, the model predicted ophthalmopathy progression with more than 55% sensitivity and around 72% specificity; 12 predicted patients were CT-confirmed with GO in a median of approximately 6.2 months.

A patient counted as having stable hyperthyroidism if there was no progression to ophthalmopathy within 18 months of follow-up. Hyperthyroidism patients were newly diagnosed, were aged 18 to 65 years, and had a disease duration under 2 months. Patients with other autoimmune diseases, uncontrolled infections, pregnancy or lactation were excluded. Clinical symptoms, serum thyroxine, TRAb, thyroid ultrasound and orbital computed tomography were used for diagnosis. Ficoll-Paque density gradient centrifugation was used to isolate PBMCs from approximately 10 ml of fresh peripheral blood. Total RNA was extracted with Trizol reagent and quality-checked on an Agilent 2100 Bioanalyzer. CDR1 and CDR2 were assigned from the germline V gene as MNHNS and SASEGT. V is pared back by 6 bases and J by 2 bases, with 11 bases lying between the germline termini. From its cysteine to its phenylalanine, the CDR3 spans 13 amino acids. This entry keeps only the CDR3 DNA: 39 bases, framed from base 1.

For repertoire sequencing, TCR beta CDR3 regions were amplified from RNA transcripts. The first round was an RT-PCR using HTBI primers with the Qiagen OneStep RT-PCR kit, and this first round was followed by a second-round multiplex PCR, then size selection and purification. Libraries were sequenced paired-end with 100 bp reads on an Illumina HiSeq2000. Turning to the authors' computational methods: Reads were processed with SOAPnuke, discarding reads with adapters, uncalled bases, mean Phred below 15, or no exact constant-primer or identifier match. COPE v1.2.5 was used to merge high-quality paired reads. Each unique nucleotide sequence was defined as a clonotype, and clonotypes were aligned to IMGT TRB V, D and J references with MiTCR v1.1. Analysis was restricted to V-J combinations with a frequency above 0.0001, which covered roughly 99% of repertoires. For each V-J combination, a TCR clonal expansion and chaos score was defined as F50 clonal expansion divided by the chaos observed in the TCRdist matrix. Welch's t-statistics and random forest were used to reduce features to 10 to 15 V-J combinations, which were fed into a naive Bayes classifier. Thyroid-blood repertoire similarity was quantified with the Morisita-Horn index. TCRdb itself trimmed the public reads at Q25 with fastp, ran MiXCR and retained productive beta chains. Each CDR3 protein gets just one entry, which takes the most common genes and DNA from the rows behind it. Here the V and J calls rest on TCRdb's processing, not on the authors' analysis. Within this sample are hundreds of thousands of distinct CDR3 sequences, with under 25% of them counted one time only. The ten largest clones capture 2.5% to 3.5% of the sample.

The rearranged chain carries TRBV6-1 and TRBJ2-7, with no confident D gene call. The specimen was peripheral blood. The TCR comes from a woman aged 18-29 years with stable Graves' hyperthyroidism. Donor details come from another sample of the same person, matched by shared clones. The DNA sequence follows: TGTGCCAGCAGGGACCCAGGCACCTACGAGCAGTACTTC. Translated, it gives CASRDPGTYEQYF.